One sample yielded the 7 T cell receptor beta chains listed below, sequenced in a study of tumor-infiltrating lymphocytes in primary liver carcinoma. The tissue used was unsorted bulk material of roughly 17-34 mg. RNA and DNA were co-extracted from it with the AllPrep DNA/RNA mini kit. The template, about 540 ng total RNA, yielded TCR beta cDNA made with a constant-region primer. ARM-PCR was slightly modified, and three nested multiplex PCR rounds with it gave rise to the TCR beta libraries. Running 9 to 10 cycles apiece, the first two PCR rounds relied on TRBV1-TRBV30 forward primers together with a C-beta reverse primer. TCRdb used MiXCR to reprocess the multiplex PCR reads, holding one entry per CDR3 protein. Of about 110,000 distinct CDR3 sequences listed, roughly 80% are singletons. Specimen: liver tumor tissue from sampling region 3. Subset defined: tumor region T3, left-lateral pole. These receptors all stem from a man aged 35 to 55 with primary liver carcinoma and hepatitis B virus infection.

The chain recombines TRBV5-1 with TRBJ2-3, with 10 bases that match TRBD2. V was pared by 5 bases and J by 14 bases, with 20 bases of the junction left unmatched. CDR1 and CDR2 (germline): SGHRS, YFSETQ. This CDR3 region has 16 residues. The CDR3 sequence: CASRESSGSSTDTLYF. CDR3 coding DNA: TGCGCCAGCAGGGAGTCTAGCGGGAGTTCCACAGATACACTGTATTTT.

The V and J genes are TRBV6-5 and TRBJ2-5, with a tentative D call TRBD2 (6 bases). Germline V gene lookup returns CDR1 MNHEY and CDR2 SVGAGI. Trimming took off 6 bases at V and 2 bases at J, with 19 bases between the two ends. There are 16 residues in the CDR3. For the CDR3, the DNA is TGTGCCAGCAGATCCCCCTACGGACTACCTCAAGAGACCCAGTACTTC. This sequence encodes CASRSPYGLPQETQYF.

With respect to this clonotype: The conserved final phenylalanine or tryptophan is absent from the CDR3, which likely points to a read error. The chain recombines TRBV14 with TRBJ1-6; possibly TRBD1 for D (6 bases). The CDR3 spans 14 residues. The germline CDR1 and CDR2 sequences are SGHDN and FVKESK. This CDR3 is CAISHSGDNSPLHL. The CDR3, as DNA: TGTGCCATCAGCCACTCAGGGGATAATTCACCCCTCCACCTT.

This clonotype appeared once. One junction end does not reproduce the germline sequence, and a read error may be involved. The rearrangement uses TRBV28 and TRBJ2-1; D not certain. The CDR3 is 11 residues long. Germline assignment: CDR1 MDHEN and CDR2 SYDVKM. The CDR3, as DNA: TGTGCCAGCGGAGTCATGAATGAGCAGTTTTTC. Protein sequence: CASGVMNEQFF.

This rearrangement joins TRBV6-2 or TRBV6-3 to TRBJ2-1; D not resolved. Germline lookup yields CDR1 MNHEY and CDR2 SVGEGT. The CDR3 spans 11 residues. Trimming took off 2 bases at V and 7 bases at J, with 3 bases between the two ends. The CDR3 here is CASSYQNEQFF. The CDR3 DNA reads TGTGCCAGCAGTTACCAGAATGAGCAGTTCTTC.

Concerning this clonotype itself: This CDR3 is missing its conserved last phenylalanine or tryptophan, likely due to a read error. The chain joins TRBV29-1 to TRBJ2-7; tentative D call: TRBD1 (5 bases). CDR1 and CDR2 from the germline V gene are SQVTM and ANQGSEA. The length of the CDR3 is 16 residues. CDR3 region: CSAMTSGAGTPYGQYL. Written as DNA, the CDR3 is TGCAGCGCCATGACATCTGGGGCCGGCACTCCCTACGGGCAGTACCTC.

A remark on this clonotype: As the CDR3 is not closed by the conserved phenylalanine or tryptophan, this likely results from a read error. The CDR3 DNA reads TGTGCCAGCAGGCCCGGGGGGTCATTCGGGGAGCTGTTTTCT. As protein: CASRPGGSFGELFS. This chain connects TRBV28 to TRBJ2-2, with 7 bases lining up with TRBD2. In germline, CDR1 is MDHEN, CDR2 SYDVKM. CDR3 length: 14 residues. V lost 6 bases and J lost 7; bases outside the gene matches: 8.